The rows below give T cell receptor beta chains drawn from one sample of a study of identical twins. TCRdb recomputed calls from the 5' RACE reads with MiXCR, one row per CDR3 protein. Here the sample spans a few hundred thousand distinct CDR3 sequences, 15% being singletons. Another study also made use of these data, one on yellow fever vaccine responses in identical twins.

The sequenced material came from CD4+ T cells sorted from blood. These receptors came from a woman aged 18-29 years in good health. Each CDR3 is given with its conserved first and last residue. A D gene is named only where the DNA matches it firmly. Expanded clones get a size class; other rows say once, few or many, or leave the size out.

TRBJ1-1	14	-	TRBV19	-	CASNEPRVGTEAFF	TGTGCCAGTAATGAGCCGCGGGTAGGCACTGAAGCTTTCTTT
TRBJ2-4	16	TRBD2	TRBV7-8	few	CASSLVRGGDENIQYF	TGTGCCAGCAGCTTAGTGCGGGGGGGCGATGAGAACATTCAGTACTTC
TRBJ2-1	14	-	TRBV4-1	few	CASSQELTRGEQFF	TGCGCCAGCAGCCAAGAACTCACCCGGGGTGAGCAGTTCTTC
TRBJ2-2	18	TRBD2	TRBV28	many	CASSLSEGLAGYTGELFF	TGTGCCAGCAGTTTATCTGAGGGACTAGCTGGGTACACCGGGGAGCTGTTTTTT
TRBJ2-3	13	-	TRBV14	many	CASSRISTDTQYF	TGTGCCAGCAGCCGAATTAGCACAGATACGCAGTATTTT
TRBJ2-5	15	-	TRBV7-9	-	CASSSTGTLQETQYF	TGTGCCAGCAGCTCTACCGGGACACTCCAAGAGACCCAGTACTTC
TRBJ2-2	14	TRBD2	TRBV10-3	few	CAITSGRGTGELFF	TGTGCCATCACTAGCGGGAGAGGTACCGGGGAGCTGTTTTTT
TRBJ1-6	15	-	TRBV4-1	medium-sized	CASSPEGDKNSPLHF	TGCGCCAGCAGCCCCGAGGGGGATAAAAATTCACCCCTCCACTTT
TRBJ2-5	16	TRBD2	TRBV5-1	few	CASSLGPSGVQETQYF	TGCGCCAGCAGCTTGGGGCCTAGCGGGGTACAAGAGACCCAGTACTTC
TRBJ2-4	15	-	TRBV28	-	CASSLSPGQRDIQYF	TGTGCCAGCAGTTTGTCGCCGGGACAGCGGGACATTCAGTACTTC
TRBJ1-1	17	TRBD1	TRBV28	few	CASSLYLTGEGDTEAFF	TGTGCCAGCAGTTTATATCTCACAGGGGAAGGGGACACTGAAGCTTTCTTT
TRBJ2-1	15	-	TRBV24-1	many	CATSDLSRDFNEQFF	TGTGCCACCAGTGATTTAAGCCGGGACTTTAATGAGCAGTTCTTC
TRBJ2-3	16	TRBD2	TRBV5-1	few	CASSLFSAGVADTQYF	TGCGCCAGCAGCTTATTCTCAGCGGGGGTCGCAGATACGCAGTATTTT
TRBJ2-7	17	TRBD2	TRBV12-3/TRBV12-4	-	CASSPPGLAGAKYEQYF	TGTGCCAGCAGTCCCCCTGGGTTGGCGGGAGCGAAATACGAGCAGTACTTC
TRBJ2-2	16	-	TRBV5-1	-	CASSLGGEHNTGELFF	TGCGCCAGCAGCTTGGGTGGAGAACATAACACCGGGGAGCTGTTTTTT
TRBJ1-5	15	TRBD1	TRBV20-1	few	CSAVTPGQSNQPQHF	TGCAGTGCTGTCACGCCGGGACAGAGCAATCAGCCCCAGCATTTT
TRBJ1-1	12	-	TRBV20-1	many	CSAEQGGTEAFF	TGCAGTGCAGAACAGGGTGGCACTGAAGCTTTCTTT
TRBJ1-4	15	TRBD1	TRBV5-1	many	CASSKTGVETEKLFF	TGCGCCAGCAGTAAAACAGGGGTGGAAACTGAAAAACTGTTTTTT
TRBJ2-5	15	TRBD2	TRBV5-1	-	CASSQGRGVQETQYF	TGCGCCAGCAGCCAAGGACGGGGGGTACAAGAGACCCAGTACTTC